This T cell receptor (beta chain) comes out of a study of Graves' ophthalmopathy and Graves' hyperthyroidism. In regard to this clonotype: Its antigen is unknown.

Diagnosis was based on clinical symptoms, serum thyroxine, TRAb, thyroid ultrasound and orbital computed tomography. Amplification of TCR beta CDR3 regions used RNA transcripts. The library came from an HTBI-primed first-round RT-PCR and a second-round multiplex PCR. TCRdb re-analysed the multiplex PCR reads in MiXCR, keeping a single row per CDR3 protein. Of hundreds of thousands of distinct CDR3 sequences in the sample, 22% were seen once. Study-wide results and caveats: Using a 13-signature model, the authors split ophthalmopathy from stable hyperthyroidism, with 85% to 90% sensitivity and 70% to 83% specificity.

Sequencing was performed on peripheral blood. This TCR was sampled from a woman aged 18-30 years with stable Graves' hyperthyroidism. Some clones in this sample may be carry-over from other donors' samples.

The CDR3 bases are TGTGCCAGCAGCGTAGGCGGAGGGAAGGGTACTGAAGCTTTCTTT. Translating gives CASSVGGGKGTEAFF. The chain combines TRBV9 with TRBJ1-1; no clear D gene. The CDR3 has 15 residues. Germline assignment: CDR1 SGDLS and CDR2 YYNGEE. V lost 0 bases and J 5 bases, leaving 14 bases between the germline ends.